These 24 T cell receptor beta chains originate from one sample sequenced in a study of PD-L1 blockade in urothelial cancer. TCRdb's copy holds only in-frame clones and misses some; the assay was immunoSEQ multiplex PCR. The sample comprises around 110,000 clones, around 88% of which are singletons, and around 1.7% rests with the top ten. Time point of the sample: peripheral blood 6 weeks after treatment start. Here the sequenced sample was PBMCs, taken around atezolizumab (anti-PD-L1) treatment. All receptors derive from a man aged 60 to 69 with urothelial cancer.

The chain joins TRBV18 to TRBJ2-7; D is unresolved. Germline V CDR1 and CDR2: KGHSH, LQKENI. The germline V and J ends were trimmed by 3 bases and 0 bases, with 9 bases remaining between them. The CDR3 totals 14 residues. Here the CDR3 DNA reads TGTGCCAGCTCACCGGCACAGAGCTCCTACGAGCAGTACTTC. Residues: CASSPAQSSYEQYF.

The CDR3 DNA reads as TGTGCCAGCAGCTCTTCCCGGGACAACTCCTACGAGCAGTACTTC. It translates to CASSSSRDNSYEQYF. V and J are TRBV11-3 and TRBJ2-7; weak D call: TRBD1 (6 bases). Trimming removed 4 bases from V and 0 bases from J, with 13 bases in between. Germline V gene sequence: CDR1 SGHNT, CDR2 YENEEA. The length of the CDR3 is 15 residues.

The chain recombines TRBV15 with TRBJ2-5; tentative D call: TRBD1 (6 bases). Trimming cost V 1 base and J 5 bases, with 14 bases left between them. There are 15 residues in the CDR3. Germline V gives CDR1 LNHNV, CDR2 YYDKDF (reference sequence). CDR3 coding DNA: TGTGCCACCAGCAGAGCGGCAGGGGCTGGGGAGACCCAGTACTTC. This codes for CATSRAAGAGETQYF.

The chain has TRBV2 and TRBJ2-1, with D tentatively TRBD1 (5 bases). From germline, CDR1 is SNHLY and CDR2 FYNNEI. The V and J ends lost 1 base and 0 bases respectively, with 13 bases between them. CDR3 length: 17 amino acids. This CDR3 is CASSEDGVGASYNEQFF. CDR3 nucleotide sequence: TGTGCCAGCAGTGAAGATGGGGTAGGGGCCTCCTACAATGAGCAGTTCTTC.

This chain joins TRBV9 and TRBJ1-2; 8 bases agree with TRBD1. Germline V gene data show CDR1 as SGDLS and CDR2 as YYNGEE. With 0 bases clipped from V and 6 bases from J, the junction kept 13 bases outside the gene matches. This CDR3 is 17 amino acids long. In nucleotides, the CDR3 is TGTGCCAGCAGCGTAGCTGACGGACAGGGCTTCCCCCATGGCTACACCTTC. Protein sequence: CASSVADGQGFPHGYTF.

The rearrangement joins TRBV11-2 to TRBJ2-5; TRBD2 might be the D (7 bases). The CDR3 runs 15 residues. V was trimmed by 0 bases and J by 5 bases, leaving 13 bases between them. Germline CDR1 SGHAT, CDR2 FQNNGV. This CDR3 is CASSLDRGAWETQYF. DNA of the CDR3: TGTGCCAGCAGCTTAGATCGGGGGGCCTGGGAGACCCAGTACTTC.

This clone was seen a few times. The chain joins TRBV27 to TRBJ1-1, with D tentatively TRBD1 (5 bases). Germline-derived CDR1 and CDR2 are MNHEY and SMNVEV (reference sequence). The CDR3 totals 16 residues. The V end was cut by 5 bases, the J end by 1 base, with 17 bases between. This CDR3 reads CASSLGTALANTEAFF. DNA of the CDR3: TGTGCCAGCAGTCTAGGGACTGCCCTTGCGAACACTGAAGCTTTCTTT.

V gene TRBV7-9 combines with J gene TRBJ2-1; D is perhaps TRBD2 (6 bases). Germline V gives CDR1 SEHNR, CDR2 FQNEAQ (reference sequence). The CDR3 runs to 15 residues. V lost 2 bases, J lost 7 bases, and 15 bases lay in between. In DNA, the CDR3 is TGTGCCAGCAGCTTACCGGAGGGGAACGGGAATGAGCAGTTCTTC. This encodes CASSLPEGNGNEQFF. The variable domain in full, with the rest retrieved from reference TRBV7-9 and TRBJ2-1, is DTGVSQNPRHKITKRGQNVTFRCDPISEHNRLYWYRQTLGQGPEFLTYFQNEAQLEKSRLLSDRFSAERPKGSFSTLEIQRTEQGDSAMYLCASSLPEGNGNEQFFGPGTRLTVL.

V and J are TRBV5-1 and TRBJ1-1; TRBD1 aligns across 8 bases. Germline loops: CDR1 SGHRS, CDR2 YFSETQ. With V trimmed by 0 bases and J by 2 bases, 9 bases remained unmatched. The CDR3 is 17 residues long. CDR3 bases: TGCGCCAGCAGCTTGGAGGCGGCAGGGGGCCGAAACACTGAAGCTTTCTTT. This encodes CASSLEAAGGRNTEAFF.

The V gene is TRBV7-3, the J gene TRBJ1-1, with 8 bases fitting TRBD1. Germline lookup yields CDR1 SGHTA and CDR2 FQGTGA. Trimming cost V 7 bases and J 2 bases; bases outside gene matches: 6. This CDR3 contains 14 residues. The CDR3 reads CASTQTGENTEAFF. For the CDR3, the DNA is TGTGCCAGCACCCAGACAGGGGAAAACACTGAAGCTTTCTTT. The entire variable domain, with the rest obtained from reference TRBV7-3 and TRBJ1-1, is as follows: GAGVSQTPSNKVTEKGKYVELRCDPISGHTALYWYRQSLGQGPEFLIYFQGTGAADDSGLPNDRFFAVRPEGSVSTLKIQRTERGDSAVYLCASTQTGENTEAFFGQGTRLTVV.

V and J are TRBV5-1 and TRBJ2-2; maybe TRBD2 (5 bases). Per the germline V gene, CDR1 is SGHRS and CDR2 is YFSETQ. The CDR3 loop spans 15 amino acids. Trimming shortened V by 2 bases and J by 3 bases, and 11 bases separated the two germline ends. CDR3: CASSFGSSDTGELFF. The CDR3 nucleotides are TGCGCCAGCAGCTTTGGGAGCTCCGACACCGGGGAGCTGTTTTTT. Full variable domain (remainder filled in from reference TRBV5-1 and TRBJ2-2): KAGVTQTPRYLIKTRGQQVTLSCSPISGHRSVSWYQQTPGQGLQFLFEYFSETQRNKGNFPGRFSGRQFSNSRSEMNVSTLELGDSALYLCASSFGSSDTGELFFGEGSRLTVL.

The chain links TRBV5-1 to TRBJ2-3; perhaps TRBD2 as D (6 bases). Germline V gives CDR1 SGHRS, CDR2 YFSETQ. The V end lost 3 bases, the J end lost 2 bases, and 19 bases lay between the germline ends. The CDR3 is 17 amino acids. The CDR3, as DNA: TGCGCCAGCAGCTCTTCTCTAGGGACTGGAGACACAGATACGCAGTATTTT. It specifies CASSSSLGTGDTDTQYF.

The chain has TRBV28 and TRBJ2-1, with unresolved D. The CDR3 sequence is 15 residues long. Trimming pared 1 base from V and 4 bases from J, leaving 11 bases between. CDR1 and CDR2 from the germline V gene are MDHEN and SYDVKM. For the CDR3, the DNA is TGTGCCAGCAGTTTATATCACAGACCGTACAATGAGCAGTTCTTC. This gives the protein CASSLYHRPYNEQFF.

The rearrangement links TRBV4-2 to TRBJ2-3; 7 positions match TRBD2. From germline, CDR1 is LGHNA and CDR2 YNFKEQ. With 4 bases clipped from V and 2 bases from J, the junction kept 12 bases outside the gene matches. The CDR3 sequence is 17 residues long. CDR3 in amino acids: CASSPRESAGHTDTQYF. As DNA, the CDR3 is TGTGCCAGCAGCCCCCGGGAATCAGCGGGGCACACAGATACGCAGTATTTT.

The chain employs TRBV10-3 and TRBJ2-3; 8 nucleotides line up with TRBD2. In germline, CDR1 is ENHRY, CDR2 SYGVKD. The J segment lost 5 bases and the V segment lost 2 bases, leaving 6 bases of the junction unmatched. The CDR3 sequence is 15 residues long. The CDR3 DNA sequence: TGTGCCATCAGTGAGACGGGAGGGCCGTTAGATACGCAGTATTTT. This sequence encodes CAISETGGPLDTQYF.

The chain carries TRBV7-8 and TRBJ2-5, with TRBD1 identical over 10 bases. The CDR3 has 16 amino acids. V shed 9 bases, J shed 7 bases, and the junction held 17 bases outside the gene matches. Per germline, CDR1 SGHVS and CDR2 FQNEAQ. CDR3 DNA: TGTGCCAGTACCTCGAGCGGGACAGGGGAACTCGCGACCCAGTACTTC. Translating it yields CASTSSGTGELATQYF. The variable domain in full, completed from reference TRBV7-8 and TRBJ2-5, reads GAGVSQSPRYKVAKRGQDVALRCDPISGHVSLFWYQQALGQGPEFLTYFQNEAQLDKSGLPSDRFFAERPEGSVSTLKIQRTQQEDSAVYLCASTSSGTGELATQYFGPGTRLLVL.

CDR3 amino acids: CASSSAAGLGYEQYF. CDR3 coding DNA: TGTGCCAGCTCCTCCGCTGCAGGGCTTGGGTACGAGCAGTACTTC. This chain links TRBV18 with TRBJ2-7, with D possibly matching TRBD1 (5 bases). The CDR3 totals 15 residues. Deletions cut 6 bases from V and 4 bases from J, with 19 bases between. The germline V gene has CDR1 KGHSH and CDR2 LQKENI.

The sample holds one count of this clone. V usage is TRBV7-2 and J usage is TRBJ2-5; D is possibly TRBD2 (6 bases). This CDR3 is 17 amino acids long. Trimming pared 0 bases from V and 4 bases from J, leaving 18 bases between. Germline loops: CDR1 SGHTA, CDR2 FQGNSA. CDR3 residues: CASSLAEWGDGAETQYF. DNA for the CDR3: TGTGCCAGCAGCTTAGCGGAATGGGGGGACGGGGCAGAGACCCAGTACTTC.

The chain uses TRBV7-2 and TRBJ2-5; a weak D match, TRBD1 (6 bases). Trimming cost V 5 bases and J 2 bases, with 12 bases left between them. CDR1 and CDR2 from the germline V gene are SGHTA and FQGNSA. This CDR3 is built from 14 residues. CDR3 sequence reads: CASSQGGSQETQYF. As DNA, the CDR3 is TGTGCCAGCAGCCAAGGGGGATCACAAGAGACCCAGTACTTC.

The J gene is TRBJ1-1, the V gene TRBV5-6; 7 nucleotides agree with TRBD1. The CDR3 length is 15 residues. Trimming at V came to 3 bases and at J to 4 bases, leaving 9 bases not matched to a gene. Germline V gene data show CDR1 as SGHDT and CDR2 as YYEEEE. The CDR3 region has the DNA TGTGCCAGCAGCTACCCCCAGGGGGTCGGCACTGAAGCTTTCTTT. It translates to CASSYPQGVGTEAFF.

The CDR3 protein is CASSFNRVKAYEQYF. In nucleotides, the CDR3 is TGCGCCAGCAGCTTTAACAGGGTTAAAGCCTACGAGCAGTACTTC. The genes are TRBV5-1 and TRBJ2-7; the D gene is possibly TRBD1 (6 bases). The V end was cut by 2 bases, the J end by 2 bases, with 14 bases between. Germline V lookup: CDR1 SGHRS, CDR2 YFSETQ. The CDR3 extends over 15 amino acids.

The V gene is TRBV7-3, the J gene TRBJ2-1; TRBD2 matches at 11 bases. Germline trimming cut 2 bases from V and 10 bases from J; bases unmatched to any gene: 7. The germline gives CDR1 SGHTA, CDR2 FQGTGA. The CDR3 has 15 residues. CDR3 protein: CASSLVSGGAGEQFF. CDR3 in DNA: TGTGCCAGCAGCTTAGTTAGCGGGGGGGCGGGGGAGCAGTTCTTC.

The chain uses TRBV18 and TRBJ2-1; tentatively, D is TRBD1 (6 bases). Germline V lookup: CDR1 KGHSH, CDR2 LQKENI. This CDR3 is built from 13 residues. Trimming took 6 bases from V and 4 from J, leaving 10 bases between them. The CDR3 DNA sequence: TGTGCCAGCTCTCAGGGGAATTACAATGAGCAGTTCTTC. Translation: CASSQGNYNEQFF.

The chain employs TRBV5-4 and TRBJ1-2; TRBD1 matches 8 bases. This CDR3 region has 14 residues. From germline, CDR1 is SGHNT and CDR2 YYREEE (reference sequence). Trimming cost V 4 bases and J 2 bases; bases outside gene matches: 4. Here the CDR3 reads CASSADRANYGYTF. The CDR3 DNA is TGTGCCAGCAGCGCGGACAGGGCGAACTATGGCTACACCTTC.